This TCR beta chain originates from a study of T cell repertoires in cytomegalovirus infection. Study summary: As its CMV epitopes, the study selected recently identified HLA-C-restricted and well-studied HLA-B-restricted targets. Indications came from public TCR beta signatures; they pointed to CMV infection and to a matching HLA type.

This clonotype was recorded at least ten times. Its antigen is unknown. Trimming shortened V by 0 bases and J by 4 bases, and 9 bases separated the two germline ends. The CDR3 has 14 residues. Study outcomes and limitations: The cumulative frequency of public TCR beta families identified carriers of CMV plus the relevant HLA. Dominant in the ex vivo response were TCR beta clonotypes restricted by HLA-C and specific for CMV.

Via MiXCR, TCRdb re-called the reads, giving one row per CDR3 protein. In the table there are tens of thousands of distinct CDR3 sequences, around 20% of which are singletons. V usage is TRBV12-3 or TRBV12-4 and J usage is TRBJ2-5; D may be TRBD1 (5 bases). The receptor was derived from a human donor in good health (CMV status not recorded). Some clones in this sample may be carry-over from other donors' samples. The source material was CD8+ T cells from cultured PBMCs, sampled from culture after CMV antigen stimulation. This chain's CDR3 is CASSLAQGLETQYF. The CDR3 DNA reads TGTGCCAGCAGTTTAGCGCAGGGTCTAGAGACCCAGTACTTC.